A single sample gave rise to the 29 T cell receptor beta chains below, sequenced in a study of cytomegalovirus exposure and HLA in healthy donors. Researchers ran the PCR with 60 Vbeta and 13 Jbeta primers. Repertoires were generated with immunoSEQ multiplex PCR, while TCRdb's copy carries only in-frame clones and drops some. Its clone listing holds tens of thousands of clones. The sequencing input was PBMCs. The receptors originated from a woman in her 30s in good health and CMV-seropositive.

The CDR3 nucleotides read TGTGCCAGCAGCCTAAACTCCTACGAGCAGTACTTC. Protein product: CASSLNSYEQYF. The chain joins TRBV6-5 to TRBJ2-7; D is ambiguous. Trimming stripped 6 bases from V and 0 bases from J, with 6 bases between. The CDR3 length is 12 residues. Germline CDR1 MNHEY, CDR2 SVGAGI.

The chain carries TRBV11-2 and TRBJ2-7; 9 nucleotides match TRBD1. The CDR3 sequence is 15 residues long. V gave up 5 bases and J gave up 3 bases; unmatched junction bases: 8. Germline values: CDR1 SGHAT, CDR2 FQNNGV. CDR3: CASSATGGILYEQYF. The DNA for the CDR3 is TGTGCCAGCAGCGCGACAGGGGGGATTCTCTACGAGCAGTACTTC.

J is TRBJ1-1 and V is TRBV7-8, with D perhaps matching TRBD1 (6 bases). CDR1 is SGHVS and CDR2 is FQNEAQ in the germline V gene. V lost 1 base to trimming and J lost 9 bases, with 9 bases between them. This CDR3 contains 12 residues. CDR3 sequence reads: CASSLGGGQAFF. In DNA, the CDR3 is TGTGCCAGCAGCTTAGGGGGGGGCCAAGCTTTCTTT.

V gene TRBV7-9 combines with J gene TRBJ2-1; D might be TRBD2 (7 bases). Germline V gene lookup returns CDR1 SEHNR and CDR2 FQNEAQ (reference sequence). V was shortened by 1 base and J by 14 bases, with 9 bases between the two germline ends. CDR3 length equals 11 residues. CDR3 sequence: CASSLEGGKFF. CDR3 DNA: TGTGCCAGCAGCTTAGAGGGGGGGAAGTTCTTC. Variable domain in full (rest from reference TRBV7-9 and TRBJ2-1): DTGVSQNPRHKITKRGQNVTFRCDPISEHNRLYWYRQTLGQGPEFLTYFQNEAQLEKSRLLSDRFSAERPKGSFSTLEIQRTEQGDSAMYLCASSLEGGKFFGPGTRLTVL.

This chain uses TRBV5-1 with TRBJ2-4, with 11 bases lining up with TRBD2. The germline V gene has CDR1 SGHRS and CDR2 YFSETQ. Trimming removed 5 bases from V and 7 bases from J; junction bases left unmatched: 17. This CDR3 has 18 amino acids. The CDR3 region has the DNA TGCGCCAGCAGTCCCTTAGCGTCTAGCGGGAGGAATGGCAACATTCAGTACTTC. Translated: CASSPLASSGRNGNIQYF.

CDR3 nucleotides: TGTGCCAGCAGCCCGGACAGGGGTCATTCACCCCTCCACTTT. Its protein product is CASSPDRGHSPLHF. The chain combines TRBV7-3 with TRBJ1-6; TRBD1 matches 9 bases. This CDR3 spans 14 amino acids. The germline V gene encodes CDR1 SGHTA and CDR2 FQGTGA. The V and J ends lost 5 bases and 8 bases, in that order; junction bases with no gene match: 4.

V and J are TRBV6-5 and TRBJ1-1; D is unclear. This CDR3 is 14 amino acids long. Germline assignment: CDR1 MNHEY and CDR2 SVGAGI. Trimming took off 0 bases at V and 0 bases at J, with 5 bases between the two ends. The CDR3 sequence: CASSYSDLNTEAFF. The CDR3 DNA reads TGTGCCAGCAGTTACTCGGACTTGAACACTGAAGCTTTCTTT.

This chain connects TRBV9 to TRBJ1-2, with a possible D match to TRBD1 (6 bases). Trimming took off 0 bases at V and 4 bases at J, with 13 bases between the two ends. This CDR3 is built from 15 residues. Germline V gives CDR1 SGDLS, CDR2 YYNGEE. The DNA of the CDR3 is TGTGCCAGCAGCGTAGCTCAGGGGCGGGCCTATGGCTACACCTTC. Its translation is CASSVAQGRAYGYTF.

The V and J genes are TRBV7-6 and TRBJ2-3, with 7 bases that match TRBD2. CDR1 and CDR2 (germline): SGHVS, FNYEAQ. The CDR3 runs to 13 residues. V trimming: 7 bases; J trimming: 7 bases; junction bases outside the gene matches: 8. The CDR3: CASTRTGGNTQYF. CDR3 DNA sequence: TGTGCCAGCACCCGGACGGGGGGAAATACGCAGTATTTT.

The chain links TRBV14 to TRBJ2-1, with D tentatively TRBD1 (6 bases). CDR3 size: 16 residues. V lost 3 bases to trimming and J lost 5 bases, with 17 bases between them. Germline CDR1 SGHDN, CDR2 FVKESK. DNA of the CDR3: TGTGCCAGCAGCCATATCAGGGGAGAGCACGACAATGAGCAGTTCTTC. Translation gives CASSHIRGEHDNEQFF.

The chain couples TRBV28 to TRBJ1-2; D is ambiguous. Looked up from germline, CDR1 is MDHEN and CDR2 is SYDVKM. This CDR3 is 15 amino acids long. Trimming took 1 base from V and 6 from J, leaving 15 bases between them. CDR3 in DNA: TGTGCCAGCAGTTTATTCCGGGCTGGAGGAGATGGCTACACCTTC. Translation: CASSLFRAGGDGYTF.

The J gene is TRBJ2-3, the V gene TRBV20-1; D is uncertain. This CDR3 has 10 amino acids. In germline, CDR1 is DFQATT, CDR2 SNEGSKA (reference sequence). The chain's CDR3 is CSVEASTQYF. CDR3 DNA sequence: TGCAGCGTCGAAGCATCTACGCAGTATTTT.

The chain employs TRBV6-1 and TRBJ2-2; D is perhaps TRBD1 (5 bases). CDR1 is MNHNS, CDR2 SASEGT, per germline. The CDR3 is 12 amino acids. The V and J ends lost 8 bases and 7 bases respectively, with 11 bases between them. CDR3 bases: TGTGCCAGCGGGGCTCCCGGCGGGGAGCTGTTTTTT. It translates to CASGAPGGELFF.

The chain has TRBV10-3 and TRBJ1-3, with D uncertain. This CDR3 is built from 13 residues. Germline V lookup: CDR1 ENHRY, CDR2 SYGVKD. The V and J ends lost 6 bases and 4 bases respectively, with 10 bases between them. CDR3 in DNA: TGTGCCATCAGCCCCCAACAGGGAAACACCATATATTTT. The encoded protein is CAISPQQGNTIYF.

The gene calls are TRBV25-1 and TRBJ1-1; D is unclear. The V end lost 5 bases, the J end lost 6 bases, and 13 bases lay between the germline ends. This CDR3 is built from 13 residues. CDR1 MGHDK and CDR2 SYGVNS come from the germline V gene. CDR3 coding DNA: TGTGCCAGCAGTTCTATCGGCGGCGCTGAAGCTTTCTTT. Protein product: CASSSIGGAEAFF.

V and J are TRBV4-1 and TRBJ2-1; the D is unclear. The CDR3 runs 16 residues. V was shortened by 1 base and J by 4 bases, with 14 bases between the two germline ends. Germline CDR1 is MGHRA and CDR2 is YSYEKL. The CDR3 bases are TGCGCCAGCAGCCAAGTAGATATGGTGGTATACAATGAGCAGTTCTTC. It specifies CASSQVDMVVYNEQFF.

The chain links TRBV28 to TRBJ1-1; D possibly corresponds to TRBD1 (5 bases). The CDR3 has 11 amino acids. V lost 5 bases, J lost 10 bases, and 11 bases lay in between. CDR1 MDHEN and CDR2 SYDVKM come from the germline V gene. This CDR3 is CASSGGRGAFF. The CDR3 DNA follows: TGTGCCAGCAGTGGGGGGAGGGGAGCTTTCTTT. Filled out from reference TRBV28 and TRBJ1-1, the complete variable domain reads DVKVTQSSRYLVKRTGEKVFLECVQDMDHENMFWYRQDPGLGLRLIYFSYDVKMKEKGDIPEGYSVSREKKERFSLILESASTNQTSMYLCASSGGRGAFFGQGTRLTVV.

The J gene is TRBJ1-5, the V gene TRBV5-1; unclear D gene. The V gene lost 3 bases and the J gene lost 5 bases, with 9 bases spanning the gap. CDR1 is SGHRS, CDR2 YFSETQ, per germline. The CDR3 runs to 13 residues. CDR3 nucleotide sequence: TGCGCCAGCAGCTCAGACACCGATCAGCCCCAGCATTTT. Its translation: CASSSDTDQPQHF.

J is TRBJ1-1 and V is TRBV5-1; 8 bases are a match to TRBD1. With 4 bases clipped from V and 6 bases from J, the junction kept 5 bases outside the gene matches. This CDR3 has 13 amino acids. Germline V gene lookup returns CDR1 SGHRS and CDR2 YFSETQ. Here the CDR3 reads CASSPGQGPEAFF. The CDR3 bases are TGCGCCAGCAGCCCCGGACAGGGCCCTGAAGCTTTCTTT. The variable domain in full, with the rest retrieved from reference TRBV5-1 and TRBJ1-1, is KAGVTQTPRYLIKTRGQQVTLSCSPISGHRSVSWYQQTPGQGLQFLFEYFSETQRNKGNFPGRFSGRQFSNSRSEMNVSTLELGDSALYLCASSPGQGPEAFFGQGTRLTVV.

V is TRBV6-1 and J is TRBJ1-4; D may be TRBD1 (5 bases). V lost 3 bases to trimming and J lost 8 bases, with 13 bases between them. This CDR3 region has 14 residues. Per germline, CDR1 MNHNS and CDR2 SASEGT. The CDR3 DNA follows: TGTGCCAGCAGTGAGTCCAGGGTAGGCGAAAAACTGTTTTTT. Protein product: CASSESRVGEKLFF.

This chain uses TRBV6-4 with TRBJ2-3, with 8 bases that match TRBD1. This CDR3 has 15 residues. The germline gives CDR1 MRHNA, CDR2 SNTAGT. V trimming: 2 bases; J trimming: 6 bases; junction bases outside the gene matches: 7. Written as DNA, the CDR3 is TGTGCCAGCAGTGACACTGGACAGGGTGGGGATACGCAGTATTTT. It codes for CASSDTGQGGDTQYF.

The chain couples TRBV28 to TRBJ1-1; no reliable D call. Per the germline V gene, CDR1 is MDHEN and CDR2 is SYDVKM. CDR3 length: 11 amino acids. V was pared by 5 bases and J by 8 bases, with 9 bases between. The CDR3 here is CASSLGREAFF. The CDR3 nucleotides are TGTGCCAGCAGTCTAGGAAGGGAAGCTTTCTTT.

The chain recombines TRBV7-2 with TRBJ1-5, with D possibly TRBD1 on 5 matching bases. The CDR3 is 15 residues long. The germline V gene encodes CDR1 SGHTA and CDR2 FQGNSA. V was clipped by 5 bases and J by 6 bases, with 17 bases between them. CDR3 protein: CASSLRTAGGQPQHF. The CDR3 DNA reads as TGTGCCAGCAGCCTAAGGACGGCCGGGGGTCAGCCCCAGCATTTT.

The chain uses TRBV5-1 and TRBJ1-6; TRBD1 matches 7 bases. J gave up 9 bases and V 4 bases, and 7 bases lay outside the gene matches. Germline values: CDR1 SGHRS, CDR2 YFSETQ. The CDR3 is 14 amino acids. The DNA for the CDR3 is TGCGCCAGCAGCCCGGACAGGCGAGGTTCACCCCTCCACTTT. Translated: CASSPDRRGSPLHF. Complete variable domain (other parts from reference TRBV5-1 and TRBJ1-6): KAGVTQTPRYLIKTRGQQVTLSCSPISGHRSVSWYQQTPGQGLQFLFEYFSETQRNKGNFPGRFSGRQFSNSRSEMNVSTLELGDSALYLCASSPDRRGSPLHFGNGTRLTVT.

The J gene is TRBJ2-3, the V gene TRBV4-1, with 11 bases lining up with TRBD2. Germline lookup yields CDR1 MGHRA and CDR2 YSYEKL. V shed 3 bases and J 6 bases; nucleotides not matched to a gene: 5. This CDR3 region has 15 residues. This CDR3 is CASSQGLAEVDTQYF. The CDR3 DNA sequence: TGCGCCAGCAGCCAGGGACTAGCGGAAGTGGATACGCAGTATTTT.

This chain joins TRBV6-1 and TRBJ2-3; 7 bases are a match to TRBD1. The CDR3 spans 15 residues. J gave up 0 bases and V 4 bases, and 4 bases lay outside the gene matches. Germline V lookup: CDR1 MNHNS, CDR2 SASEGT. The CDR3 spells CASSAYRGSTDTQYF. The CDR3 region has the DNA TGTGCCAGCAGTGCCTACAGGGGAAGCACAGATACGCAGTATTTT.

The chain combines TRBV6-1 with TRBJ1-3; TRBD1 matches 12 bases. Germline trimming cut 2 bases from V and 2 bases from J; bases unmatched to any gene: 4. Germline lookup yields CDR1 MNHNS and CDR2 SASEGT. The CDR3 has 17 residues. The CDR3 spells CASSEWGTGGTGNTIYF. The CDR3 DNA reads TGTGCCAGCAGTGAATGGGGGACAGGGGGCACTGGAAACACCATATATTTT.

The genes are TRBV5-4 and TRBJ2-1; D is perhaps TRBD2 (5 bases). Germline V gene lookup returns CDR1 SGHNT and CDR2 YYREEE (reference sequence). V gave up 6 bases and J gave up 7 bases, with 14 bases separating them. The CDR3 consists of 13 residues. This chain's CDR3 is CASTAGLGNEQFF. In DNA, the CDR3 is TGTGCCAGCACCGCCGGACTGGGTAATGAGCAGTTCTTC. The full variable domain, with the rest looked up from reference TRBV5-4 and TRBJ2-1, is ETGVTQSPTHLIKTRGQQVTLRCSSQSGHNTVSWYQQALGQGPQFIFQYYREEENGRGNFPPRFSGLQFPNYSSELNVNALELDDSALYLCASTAGLGNEQFFGPGTRLTVL.

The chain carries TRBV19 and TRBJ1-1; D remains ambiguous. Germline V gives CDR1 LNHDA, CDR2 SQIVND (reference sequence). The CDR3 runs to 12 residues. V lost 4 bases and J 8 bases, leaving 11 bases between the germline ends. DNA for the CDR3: TGTGCCAGTAGTAATAACGGGTTAGAAGCTTTCTTT. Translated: CASSNNGLEAFF.